The clone carrying this T cell receptor beta chain was counted between two and nine times. Its antigen remains unidentified. The data belong to a study of shared clonotypes between healthy human individuals. Study observations and caveats: The naive CD4 repertoires of several donors were compared, and around 5% of clonotypes were shared.

Every subset's genomic DNA went evenly onto several immunoSEQ plates. The table came from immunoSEQ multiplex PCR; TCRdb's copy has only in-frame clones and leaves some out. The sample shows 550,000 to 850,000 clones, about two thirds of them seen only once. The specimen sequenced was memory CD4+ T cells sorted from blood. As to subset: CD45RA-negative fraction. The receptor's source is a woman aged 25 to 39 in good health.

CDR3 nucleotides: TGTGCCAGTAGTATGAAGCATGCTCTCACTGAAGCTTTCTTT. This gives the protein CASSMKHALTEAFF. The chain uses TRBV19 and TRBJ1-1, with unresolved D. Germline values: CDR1 LNHDA, CDR2 SQIVND (reference sequence). Trimming cost V 3 bases and J 4 bases, with 12 bases left between them. The CDR3 loop spans 14 amino acids.